This T cell receptor beta chain stems from a study of cytomegalovirus exposure and HLA in healthy donors (TCRdb year 2017). Background for the entire study: According to an earlier analysis of 550 to 750 of the donors, 200 million or so T cells yielded over 100 million unique TCR beta sequences and about 300 Gb of sequence data. All discovery cohort repertoires had been generated on a single sequencing platform. Donor age, sex, ethnicity and CMV serostatus were compiled together with the repertoire data. To predict cytomegalovirus infection status, the study brought together high-throughput TCR immunosequencing, statistical association of individual TCRs with disease status, and machine learning. In a later analysis, previously published TCR beta repertoires from more than 500 donors were re-analyzed and high-resolution HLA genotyping was added so that TCR occurrence patterns could be studied. Because of strong linkage in the cohort, five DR-DQ haplotypes were treated as single units for association and clustering. Among 300 to 500 genotyped donors of the cohort, an average of roughly 230,000 unique TCR beta nucleotide sequences was sequenced per donor, of which about 19% were non-productive. The aim of the study was to test whether cataloging public T cell receptors could identify signatures of past pathogen exposure. In a later genetic analysis, genome-wide SNP genotypes for 398 of the 666 donors were used, and that subset was treated as a discovery cohort. The study profiled the T cell repertoires of around 700 subjects by immunosequencing and related them to cytomegalovirus serostatus. In an earlier analysis of about 590 of the donors, high-throughput TCR beta sequencing was used to judge whether each TCR beta V gene segment behaved as functional or pseudogenic. The genetic ancestry cluster associated with self-reported Caucasian donors included roughly 84% of the 398 genotyped donors. Roughly 320 gigabases of sequencing data and tens of millions of unique TCR sequences made up an early release that covered about 640 HLA-typed donors. Typing coverage differed by locus: A, B, C, DRB1 and DQB1 were typed in about 629-640 donors, DQA1 in 500 to 550, DPA1 in around 600, and DPB1 in 450 to 480. HLA typing covered class I and class II loci at four-digit resolution. Rather than using new phenotypic data, the later analysis identified candidate immune exposures from TCR beta sequences and from how often those sequences occurred across donors. A separate validation cohort of roughly 120 different subjects was used in addition to the roughly 720-subject first cohort.

Receptors were amplified or captured by the immunoSEQ multiplex PCR assay. The multiplex PCR relied on a mix of 60 forward primers for TCR Vbeta segments and 13 reverse primers for TCR Jbeta segments. Amplification of the CDR3 region of rearranged TCR beta genes was performed with a multiplex PCR assay on genomic DNA. Amplified TCR beta libraries were sequenced as 87-base-pair reads on the Illumina HiSeq System. The original methods were these. A later analysis tallied around 82 million unique TCR beta chains across the 640 or so repertoires, and some 10 million of those chains were shared by two or more donors. A nearest-neighbor algorithm error-corrected the raw reads and collapsed the reads into unique sequences, merging closely related sequences to remove PCR and sequencing errors. V, D and J gene segments were assigned by aligning CDR3 sequences to IMGT reference sequences. Each retained sequence needed at least a six-nucleotide match to both a V gene segment and a J gene segment. A rearrangement counted as productive if the CDR3 had no stop codons and remained in frame with V and J, and every other rearrangement counted as non-productive. CDR3 was defined by IMGT convention, running from the second conserved V-encoded cysteine to the conserved J-encoded phenylalanine. The earlier analysis of some 600 of the donors excluded sequences that lacked an unambiguous match to a single V gene segment. An earlier analysis of several hundred of the donors called V segments functional above 56.7% productive rearrangements and segregating when the between-donor standard deviation exceeded 5%. To diagnose cytomegalovirus status from the catalog of TCR beta chain sequences, a statistical classification framework was built. A later analysis assigned V and J genes by comparing TCR nucleotide sequences with IMGT/GENE-DB human TR gene sequences. The TCRdist pipeline was used in a later analysis to assign CDR3 sequences and most-parsimonious VDJ recombination scenarios. In a later analysis, every TCR beta chain was defined by the combination of its CDR3 amino acid sequence and its V-gene family, and reads without a unique V-gene family were dropped. As a way to deal with suspected cross-contamination and a sequencing artifact, a later analysis dropped under 600 nucleotide sequences that were highly shared and had low generation probability. In a later analysis, a clonal expansion index was calculated for each public chain from normalized within-repertoire ranks of inferred template counts. A later analysis computed generation probabilities with a VDJ recombination model fitted to out-of-frame rearrangements, and checked the results against IGoR. In a later analysis, hypergeometric tests were used to score TCR-TCR, TCR-HLA and TCR-CMV co-occurrence, with a repertoire-size bias correction applied to TCR pairs. In a later analysis, false discovery rates were estimated by permuting HLA or CMV assignments 20 times. A later analysis grouped co-occurring TCRs with DBSCAN, adding TCRdist sequence similarity when clustering within HLA-allele-positive subsets. Repertoires with fewer than 30,000 or more than 120,000 public chains were left out of co-occurrence clustering, as were a handful of repertoires with anomalous nucleotide sharing. TCRdb holds this immuneACCESS table with in-frame rearrangements only. Some clones are missing; in checked studies, unresolved V genes explain under half, and the rest has no known cause. Clonal size and the V and J genes are those of that table, whereas D and trimming came from the DNA. The sample table contains approximately 200,000 clones; only one count was recorded for less than 90% of them. The ten largest clonotypes hold around 0.27% of the sample.

The cohort was made up of 500 to 850 healthy bone marrow donors. At the time of sampling, every cohort member was nominally healthy, though immune exposures that went unrecorded were likely present. The donor was CMV seronegative and was included in the group of 352 seronegative cohort members. Every donor gave a peripheral blood sample, and the peripheral blood mononuclear cells from that sample were used for TCR beta sequencing. The Qiagen DNeasy Blood Extraction Kit was used to extract genomic DNA from the blood cell samples. With respect to this clone: No cognate antigen has been identified for it. The sample holds no much larger clone one base away, and base qualities are not on file.

V is shortened by 0 bases, J by 1 base, and the region joining them spans 9 bases. Including the terminal cysteine and phenylalanine, the CDR3 comprises 15 residues. Just the 45-base CDR3 DNA is kept, in frame starting at base 1. In the germline V gene, CDR1 corresponds to ENHRY and CDR2 to SYGVKD. The research as a whole found: Because counts were too low, roughly 16 rarely observed V segments, including chromosome 9 orphons, were excluded from the earlier analysis of several hundred of the donors. The authors suggested that the approach could potentially be extended to other disease states and immunological phenotypes. In a later analysis, HLA-associated TCR beta chains were found to be more clonally expanded and to have lower generation probabilities than equally common non-associated chains. HLA typing was unavailable for some donors at each locus, so association tests used only the typed subset. In vitro tests confirmed that three of the cytomegalovirus-associated TCR beta chains recognize cytomegalovirus antigens. In a later analysis, most CMV-associated TCR beta chains were found to appear HLA-restricted, with HLA associations seemingly driven largely by CMV exposure. The only immune exposure information available for the cohort was CMV serostatus. V-gene and J-gene trimming of TCR beta chains was associated with a missense DCLRE1C variant in a later genetic analysis, and the association was replicated in an independent cohort. Assigning TCR associations to individual alleles was difficult when HLA alleles, especially DR and DQ, strongly co-occurred. The classifier was reported to diagnose cytomegalovirus status with high specificity and sensitivity in both the original cohort and the validation cohort. Linkage disequilibrium might explain the correlated functional status among segregating V segments, but an unknown experimental factor could not be excluded. A total of 164 TCR beta chains were listed by the study as associated with cytomegalovirus. According to a later analysis, parvovirus B19, influenza, CMV and Epstein-Barr virus appeared linked to several top co-occurrence clusters. According to a later genetic analysis, donors in an Asian-associated ancestry cluster had fewer N-insertions in productive TCRs than the approximately 630-donor mean. An earlier analysis of several hundred of the donors showed that most TCR beta V segments appeared in productive rearrangements either about 87% or about 30% of the time, which broadly matched IMGT annotations. A further reported finding was that TCR beta sequences accurately predicted the HLA-A and HLA-B alleles for most subjects in the first cohort. A later analysis associated roughly 17,000 TCR beta sequences with specific HLA alleles at a false discovery rate of 0.05. Presence/absence analyses assumed roughly uniform sequencing depth across donors, an assumption that may not hold. Across donors, most TCR sequences were observed very rarely, whereas some public TCRs were present in many individuals. The sequencing pipeline was judged likely to have produced a cluster of highly shared sequence variants as a technical artifact. According to a later analysis, TCR association rates differed among HLA loci, with DRB1 alleles showing the most associated TCRs and HLA-C alleles showing the fewest. This cohort had only TCR beta chains sequenced, and the lack of alpha or paired-chain data limited which features could be detected. Some IMGT-functional V segments, including TRBV6-2 and TRBV6-3, could not be distinguished by the 87-base-pair reads and were therefore excluded.

The receptor comes from a boy younger than 18 in good health and CMV-seronegative. The specimen was PBMCs. The receptor chain draws on TRBV10-3 and TRBJ1-1; a tentative D call is TRBD1 (5 bases match). CDR3 region: CAISESPTANTEAFF. The DNA reads as follows: TGTGCCATCAGTGAGTCCCCGACAGCGAACACTGAAGCTTTCTTT.